One sample yielded the 25 T cell receptor beta chains listed below, sequenced in a study of blood T cell repertoires in COVID-19. The repertoire was sequenced with immunoSEQ multiplex PCR; TCRdb's copy has only in-frame clones and lacks some. Of over 250,000 clones listed, approximately 91% are singletons. The source material was PBMCs or T cells enriched from blood (not recorded which). The source of these receptors is a woman in her twenties or thirties who had recovered from COVID-19.

The V gene is TRBV28, the J gene TRBJ1-5; 9 nucleotides agree with TRBD1. Germline trimming cut 3 bases from V and 5 bases from J; bases unmatched to any gene: 5. Germline V lookup: CDR1 MDHEN, CDR2 SYDVKM. CDR3 size: 15 residues. CDR3 sequence (DNA): TGTGCCAGCAGTTTGAGGACAGGGGTGGATCAGCCCCAGCATTTT. Translated, it gives CASSLRTGVDQPQHF.

This clone was seen more than once but under ten times. Germline and junction disagree at one end, which may indicate a read error. The chain links TRBV20-1 to TRBJ1-2; maybe TRBD1 (5 bases). CDR1 is DFQATT, CDR2 SNEGSKA, per germline (reference sequence). The CDR3 spans 11 residues. The CDR3 protein is CSASRGSGTSF. In nucleotides, the CDR3 is TGCAGTGCTAGTCGGGGGTCCGGGACCTCGTTC.

This clone was counted a single time. This rearrangement joins TRBV27 to TRBJ2-1; D not certain. Trimming pared 4 bases from V and 4 bases from J, leaving 8 bases between. Germline lookup yields CDR1 MNHEY and CDR2 SMNVEV (reference sequence). CDR3 size: 13 residues. The CDR3 DNA reads as TGTGCCAGCAGTTCGAAACATTACAATGAGCAGTTCTTC. This sequence encodes CASSSKHYNEQFF.

The chain combines TRBV12-3 or TRBV12-4 with TRBJ2-6, with TRBD1 identical over 8 bases. The CDR3 consists of 12 residues. With V trimmed by 10 bases and J by 11 bases, 7 bases remained unmatched. This CDR3 reads CAITGTGYVLTF. Here the CDR3 DNA reads TGTGCCATCACCGGGACAGGTTACGTCCTGACTTTC.

The chain recombines TRBV7-2 with TRBJ2-4, with 9 positions matching TRBD2. CDR1 is SGHTA and CDR2 is FQGNSA in the germline V gene. The CDR3 loop spans 19 amino acids. The V segment lost 2 bases and the J segment 0 bases; nucleotides outside the gene matches: 11. CDR3 residues: CASSLSLAGSPLAKNIQYF. In DNA, the CDR3 is TGTGCCAGCAGCTTAAGCCTAGCGGGGAGCCCACTAGCCAAAAACATTCAGTACTTC.

DNA of the CDR3: TGTGCCAGCAGCTTTAGTATAGGGACAGGAAATAATTCACCCCTCCACTTT. Amino acids: CASSFSIGTGNNSPLHF. The chain carries TRBV7-2 and TRBJ1-6; 8 bases map to TRBD1. CDR3 length: 17 residues. Germline V gene data show CDR1 as SGHTA and CDR2 as FQGNSA. Losses at the gene ends were 3 bases for V and 5 bases for J; bases not matched to a gene: 9.

The chain employs TRBV30 and TRBJ1-2; the match to TRBD1 covers 8 bases. Per germline, CDR1 GTSNPN and CDR2 SVGIG (reference sequence). This CDR3 spans 14 amino acids. V lost 2 bases and J lost 4; bases outside the gene matches: 6. CDR3 coding DNA: TGTGCCTGGAGTCGGGACAGGTTTATCTATGGCTACACCTTC. It yields the protein CAWSRDRFIYGYTF. Looking up the rest from reference TRBV30 and TRBJ1-2 gives the full variable domain: SQTIHQWPATLVQPVGSPLSLECTVEGTSNPNLYWYRQAAGRGLQLLFYSVGIGQISSEVPQNLSASRPQDRQFILSSKKLLLSDSGFYLCAWSRDRFIYGYTFGSGTRLTVV.

The V call is TRBV28, the J call TRBJ2-2; the match to TRBD1 covers 7 bases. The CDR3 contains 19 residues. CDR1 MDHEN and CDR2 SYDVKM come from the germline V gene. J gave up 3 bases and V 7 bases, and 20 bases lay outside the gene matches. The CDR3 sequence: CASTPNWFRGTLDTGELFF. The CDR3 coding sequence is TGTGCCAGCACTCCCAATTGGTTCAGGGGGACCCTCGACACCGGGGAGCTGTTTTTT.

This clone was counted a few times. This rearrangement joins TRBV12-2 to TRBJ2-7; TRBD2 is taken as the D call from the table, unchecked against the DNA. TRBV12-2 is a known pseudogene. This CDR3 is 15 amino acids long. CDR3 region: CASRARLADTYEQYF. CDR3 coding DNA: TGTGCAAGTCGCGCCCGACTAGCGGACACCTACGAGCAGTACTTC.

V gene TRBV5-1 combines with J gene TRBJ2-2; 15 positions match TRBD2. This CDR3 is 17 amino acids long. J lost 6 bases, V lost 4 bases, and 7 bases had no gene match. Germline lookup yields CDR1 SGHRS and CDR2 YFSETQ. The DNA of the CDR3 is TGCGCCAGCAGCGCCGCCGGACTAGCGGGAGGGGCCGGGGAGCTGTTTTTT. Its translation is CASSAAGLAGGAGELFF.

This chain joins TRBV28 and TRBJ2-5, with no clear D. From germline, CDR1 is MDHEN and CDR2 SYDVKM. The CDR3 runs to 14 residues. Trimming took off 3 bases at V and 9 bases at J, with 17 bases between the two ends. The CDR3 sequence: CASSFPSSLAAQYF. Here the CDR3 DNA reads TGTGCCAGCAGTTTCCCCAGCTCCCTGGCGGCCCAGTACTTC.

The chain links TRBV27 to TRBJ2-3; 8 bases map to TRBD2. This CDR3 region has 15 residues. Germline lookup yields CDR1 MNHEY and CDR2 SMNVEV (reference sequence). Trimming took 8 bases from V and 0 from J; bases not matched to a gene: 7. The CDR3 DNA sequence: TGTGCCAGCTCGCCCCGGGAGGGGAGCACAGATACGCAGTATTTT. It translates to CASSPREGSTDTQYF.

This rearrangement joins TRBV27 to TRBJ2-5, with D unclear. The V end was cut by 2 bases, the J end by 4 bases, with 8 bases between. The CDR3 runs to 13 residues. Per germline, CDR1 MNHEY and CDR2 SMNVEV (reference sequence). The CDR3 DNA is TGTGCCAGCAGTTTAGGGCAGAGAGAGACCCAGTACTTC. It specifies CASSLGQRETQYF.

V is TRBV7-9 and J is TRBJ2-2; 8 bases fit TRBD2. V gave up 6 bases and J gave up 2 bases; unmatched junction bases: 8. The germline V gene has CDR1 SEHNR and CDR2 FQNEAQ (reference sequence). The CDR3 extends over 16 amino acids. The CDR3 is CASSRTSGLNTGELFF. The CDR3 nucleotides read TGTGCCAGCAGTCGAACTAGCGGTCTAAACACCGGGGAGCTGTTTTTT.

V usage is TRBV4-1 and J usage is TRBJ1-2; D gene unclear. The CDR3 has 16 residues. Germline V gene sequence: CDR1 MGHRA, CDR2 YSYEKL. Trimming left V 0 bases short and J 4 bases short, with 15 bases between. CDR3 residues: CASSQDAGRIGYGYTF. The CDR3 DNA reads as TGCGCCAGCAGCCAAGATGCGGGAAGAATAGGCTATGGCTACACCTTC.

In its sample, this clone was seen once. The chain has TRBV7-2 and TRBJ2-5, with 8 bases identical to TRBD2. V trimming: 5 bases; J trimming: 1 base; junction bases outside the gene matches: 3. The CDR3 is 14 residues long. Germline CDR1 SGHTA, CDR2 FQGNSA. The chain's CDR3 is CASSPGTSQETQYF. CDR3 nucleotide sequence: TGTGCCAGCAGCCCCGGGACTAGCCAAGAGACCCAGTACTTC.

J is TRBJ2-1 and V is TRBV5-1; a weak D match, TRBD2 (6 bases). Trimming shortened V by 0 bases and J by 6 bases, and 10 bases separated the two germline ends. The CDR3 is 14 residues long. Germline V lookup: CDR1 SGHRS, CDR2 YFSETQ. CDR3 in DNA: TGCGCCAGCAGCTTGGATTTGGGGGGCAATGAGCAGTTCTTC. Protein product: CASSLDLGGNEQFF. The variable domain in full, with the rest retrieved from reference TRBV5-1 and TRBJ2-1, is KAGVTQTPRYLIKTRGQQVTLSCSPISGHRSVSWYQQTPGQGLQFLFEYFSETQRNKGNFPGRFSGRQFSNSRSEMNVSTLELGDSALYLCASSLDLGGNEQFFGPGTRLTVL.

The gene calls are TRBV25-1 and TRBJ2-1; 8 bases are a match to TRBD2. Germline values: CDR1 MGHDK, CDR2 SYGVNS. The CDR3 runs to 18 residues. The V gene end was trimmed by 2 bases and the J gene end by 4 bases; junction bases not matched to a gene: 13. CDR3 nucleotide sequence: TGTGCCAGCAGTGAAAGGTACGGGAGGGCCCTCGGGTACAATGAGCAGTTCTTC. Amino acid sequence: CASSERYGRALGYNEQFF. The entire variable domain, with the rest obtained from reference TRBV25-1 and TRBJ2-1, is as follows: EADIYQTPRYLVIGTGKKITLECSQTMGHDKMYWYQQDPGMELHLIHYSYGVNSTEKGDLSSESTVSRIRTEHFPLTLESARPSHTSQYLCASSERYGRALGYNEQFFGPGTRLTVL.

This clone occurred once. The chain combines TRBV4-1 with TRBJ1-1; possibly TRBD1 for D (5 bases). The CDR3 is 17 amino acids. The germline V gene encodes CDR1 MGHRA and CDR2 YSYEKL. Trimming took 1 base from V and 0 from J, leaving 15 bases between them. CDR3 protein: CASSQGVGGLMNTEAFF. CDR3 bases: TGCGCCAGCAGCCAAGGGGTTGGGGGACTCATGAACACTGAAGCTTTCTTT.

The V gene is TRBV19, the J gene TRBJ2-3; tentative D call: TRBD1 (6 bases). Trimming left V 2 bases short and J 1 base short, with 7 bases between. The CDR3 length is 14 residues. Germline loops: CDR1 LNHDA, CDR2 SQIVND (reference sequence). The CDR3 protein is CASSITGRTDTQYF. The CDR3 bases are TGTGCCAGTAGTATAACAGGGCGCACAGATACGCAGTATTTT. The full variable domain, in which reference TRBV19 and TRBJ2-3 provide the parts outside the CDR3, is DGGITQSPKYLFRKEGQNVTLSCEQNLNHDAMYWYRQDPGQGLRLIYYSQIVNDFQKGDIAEGYSVSREKKESFPLTVTSAQKNPTAFYLCASSITGRTDTQYFGPGTRLTVL.

This chain connects TRBV18 to TRBJ2-3; TRBD2 aligns across 13 bases. This CDR3 comprises 17 residues. Germline V CDR1 and CDR2: KGHSH, LQKENI. V dropped 0 bases and J dropped 2; count of bases not matched to a gene: 2. CDR3 bases: TGTGCCAGCTCACCACCGGGACTAGCGGGAACCACAGATACGCAGTATTTT. It is translated as CASSPPGLAGTTDTQYF.

The gene calls are TRBV6-2 or TRBV6-3 and TRBJ1-3, with D uncertain. This CDR3 is built from 13 residues. Trimming cost V 6 bases and J 2 bases, with 8 bases left between them. Germline lookup yields CDR1 MNHEY and CDR2 SVGEGT. CDR3 in DNA: TGTGCCAGCAGCCCCATCCCTGGAAACACCATATATTTT. Translated, it gives CASSPIPGNTIYF.

This chain uses TRBV27 with TRBJ2-1, with TRBD2 as a possible D gene (6 bases). Germline CDR1 is MNHEY and CDR2 is SMNVEV (reference sequence). Trimming removed 1 base from V and 7 bases from J, with 17 bases in between. The CDR3 sequence is 16 residues long. CDR3 region: CASSLWGGNGKNEQFF. CDR3 nucleotide sequence: TGTGCCAGCAGTTTATGGGGCGGGAACGGTAAGAATGAGCAGTTCTTC.

This chain joins TRBV7-2 and TRBJ1-1; possible D gene TRBD1, 5 bases. CDR1 and CDR2 (germline): SGHTA, FQGNSA. This CDR3 comprises 15 residues. Trimming shortened V by 5 bases and J by 7 bases, and 20 bases separated the two germline ends. The CDR3 region has the DNA TGTGCCAGCAGCCCTCCGACACTACTCGGGGGTGAAGCTTTCTTT. This sequence encodes CASSPPTLLGGEAFF.

This rearrangement joins TRBV5-1 to TRBJ1-1; a weak D match, TRBD1 (6 bases). This CDR3 contains 13 residues. Germline V gene data show CDR1 as SGHRS and CDR2 as YFSETQ. Trimming took 3 bases from V and 1 from J, leaving 7 bases between them. CDR3 in DNA: TGCGCCAGCAGCTGGGGACAGAACACTGAAGCTTTCTTT. This translates into CASSWGQNTEAFF. Filled out from reference TRBV5-1 and TRBJ1-1, the complete variable domain reads KAGVTQTPRYLIKTRGQQVTLSCSPISGHRSVSWYQQTPGQGLQFLFEYFSETQRNKGNFPGRFSGRQFSNSRSEMNVSTLELGDSALYLCASSWGQNTEAFFGQGTRLTVV.